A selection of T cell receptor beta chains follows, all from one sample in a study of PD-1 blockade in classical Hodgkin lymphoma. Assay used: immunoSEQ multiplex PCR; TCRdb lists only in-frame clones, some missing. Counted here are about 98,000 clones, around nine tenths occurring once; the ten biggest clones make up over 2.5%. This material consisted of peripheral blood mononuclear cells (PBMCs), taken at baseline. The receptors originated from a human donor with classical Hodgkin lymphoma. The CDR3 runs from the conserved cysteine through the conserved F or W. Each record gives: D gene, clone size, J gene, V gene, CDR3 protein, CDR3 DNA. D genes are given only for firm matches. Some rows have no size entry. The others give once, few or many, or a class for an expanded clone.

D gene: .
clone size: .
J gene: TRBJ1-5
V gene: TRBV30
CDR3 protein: CAWSQWRGDDQPQHF
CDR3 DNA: TGTGCCTGGAGTCAGTGGCGGGGTGACGATCAGCCCCAGCATTTT

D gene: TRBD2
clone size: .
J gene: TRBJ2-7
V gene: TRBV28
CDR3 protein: CASSLYRGLGGYEQYF
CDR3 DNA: TGTGCCAGCAGTTTATACCGGGGACTAGGGGGCTACGAGCAGTACTTC

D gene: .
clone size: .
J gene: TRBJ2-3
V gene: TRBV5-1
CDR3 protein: CASSLSSGLYSDTQYF
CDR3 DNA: TGCGCCAGCAGCTTGTCTTCGGGACTCTACTCAGATACGCAGTATTTT

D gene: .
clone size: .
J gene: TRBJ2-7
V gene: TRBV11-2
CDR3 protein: CASSSVRGPLSYEQYF
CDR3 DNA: TGTGCCAGCAGCTCCGTTCGGGGCCCCCTCTCCTACGAGCAGTACTTC

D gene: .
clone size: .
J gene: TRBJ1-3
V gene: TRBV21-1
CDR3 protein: CASSKAGPYLSGNTIYF
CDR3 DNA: TGTGCCAGCAGCAAAGCGGGTCCCTACCTCTCTGGAAACACCATATATTTT

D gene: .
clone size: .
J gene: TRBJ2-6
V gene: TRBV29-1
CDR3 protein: CSVERGSGANVLTF
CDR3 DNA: TGCAGCGTTGAAAGAGGGTCTGGGGCCAACGTCCTGACTTTC

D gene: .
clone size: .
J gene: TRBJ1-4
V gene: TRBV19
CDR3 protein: CASRNRASGNEKLFF
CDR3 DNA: TGTGCCAGTAGGAACCGGGCTTCGGGGAATGAAAAACTGTTTTTT

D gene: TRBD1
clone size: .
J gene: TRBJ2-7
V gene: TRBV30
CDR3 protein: CAWSRDRGNYEQYF
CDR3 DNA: TGTGCCTGGAGCCGGGACAGGGGAAACTACGAGCAGTACTTC

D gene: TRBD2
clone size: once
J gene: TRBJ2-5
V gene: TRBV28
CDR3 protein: CASNGGFGTSYF
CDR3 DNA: TGTGCCAGCAATGGGGGTTTCGGGACTAGTTACTTC

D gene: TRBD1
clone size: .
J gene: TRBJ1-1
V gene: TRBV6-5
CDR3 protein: CASSYSYRGSTEAFF
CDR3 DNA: TGTGCCAGCAGTTACTCTTACAGGGGAAGTACTGAAGCTTTCTTT

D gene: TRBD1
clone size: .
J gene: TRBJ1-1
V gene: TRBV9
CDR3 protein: CASSVDVDRGREAFF
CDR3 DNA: TGTGCCAGCAGCGTAGATGTTGACAGGGGGAGAGAAGCTTTCTTT

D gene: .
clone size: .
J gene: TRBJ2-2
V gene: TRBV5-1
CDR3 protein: CASSFSRQGQSGELFF
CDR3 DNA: TGCGCCAGCAGCTTCTCCCGTCAGGGCCAAAGCGGGGAGCTGTTTTTT

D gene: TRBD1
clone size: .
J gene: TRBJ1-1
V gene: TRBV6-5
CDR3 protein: CASSYSRDRILGAFF
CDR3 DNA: TGTGCCAGCAGTTATTCCCGGGACAGAATTTTGGGAGCTTTCTTT

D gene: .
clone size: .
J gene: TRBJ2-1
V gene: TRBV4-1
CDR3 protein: CASSWRLRDEQFF
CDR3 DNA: TGCGCCAGCAGCTGGAGACTTAGGGATGAGCAGTTCTTC

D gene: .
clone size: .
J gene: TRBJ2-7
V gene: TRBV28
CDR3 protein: CASSLNRDEQYF
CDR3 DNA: TGTGCCAGCAGTTTAAACAGGGACGAGCAGTACTTC

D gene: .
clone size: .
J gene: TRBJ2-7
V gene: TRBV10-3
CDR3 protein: CAISETYRVYEQYF
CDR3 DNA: TGTGCCATCAGTGAGACCTACCGAGTCTACGAGCAGTACTTC

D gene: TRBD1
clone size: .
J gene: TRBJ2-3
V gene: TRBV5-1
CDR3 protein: CASSLSGQSTDTQYF
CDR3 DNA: TGCGCCAGCAGCTTGTCGGGACAGAGCACAGATACGCAGTATTTT

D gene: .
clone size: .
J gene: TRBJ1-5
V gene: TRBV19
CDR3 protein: CASSHILVQTSNQPQHF
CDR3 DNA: TGTGCCAGTAGCCACATACTCGTTCAGACTAGCAATCAGCCCCAGCATTTT